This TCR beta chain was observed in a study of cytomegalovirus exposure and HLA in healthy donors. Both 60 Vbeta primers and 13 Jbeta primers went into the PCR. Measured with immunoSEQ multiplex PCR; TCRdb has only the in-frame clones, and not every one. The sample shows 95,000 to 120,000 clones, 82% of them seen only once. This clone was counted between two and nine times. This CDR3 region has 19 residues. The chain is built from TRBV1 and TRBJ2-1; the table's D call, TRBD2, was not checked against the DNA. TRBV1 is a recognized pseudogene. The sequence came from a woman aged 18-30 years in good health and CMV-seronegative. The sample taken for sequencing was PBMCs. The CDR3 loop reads CTSSQVIWRLAGGTNEQFF. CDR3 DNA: TGCACCAGCAGCCAAGTAATCTGGCGACTAGCGGGAGGTACCAATGAGCAGTTCTTC.